The rows below give T cell receptor beta chains drawn from one sample of a study of blood T cell repertoires in COVID-19. The assay was immunoSEQ multiplex PCR, and TCRdb's table has in-frame clones only and misses some. The sample consists of hundreds of thousands of clones, about four fifths of them appearing once. The sample was peripheral blood. The receptors come from a woman of 80 years or more with acute or convalescent COVID-19. CDR3s include the opening cysteine and the closing phenylalanine or tryptophan. The D gene is left open where the match is weak. The size of a clone is reported for some rows only, either as once, few or many, or as a class for expanded clones.

clone_size d_call j_call v_call cdr3_nt cdr3_aa
NA NA TRBJ1-5 TRBV5-1 TGCGCCAGCAGCTTGGCAGGCCTTAGCAATCAGCCCCAGCATTTT CASSLAGLSNQPQHF
NA TRBD1 TRBJ1-5 TRBV19 TGTGCCAGTAGACGGACAGGGGAGAATCAGCCCCAGCATTTT CASRRTGENQPQHF
NA NA TRBJ1-4 TRBV6-6 TGTGCCAGCTCCTGGGGGGGAACTAATGAAAAACTGTTTTTT CASSWGGTNEKLFF
NA NA TRBJ1-5 TRBV28 TGTGCCTCTGCTTTTGGGGGGAATCCCACTAATCAGCCCCAGCATTTT CASAFGGNPTNQPQHF
NA NA TRBJ2-2 TRBV6-2/TRBV6-3 TGTGCCAGCAGTTACAGTCATGTAGCCGGGGAGCTGTTTTTT CASSYSHVAGELFF
NA NA TRBJ2-1 TRBV7-9 TGTGCCAGCAGCTTAGCGGGGACTGTCAATGAGCAGTTCTTC CASSLAGTVNEQFF
once NA TRBJ1-1 TRBV10-1 TGCGCCAGCAGCTCAGGGGTGACTGAAGCTTTCTTT CASSSGVTEAFF
NA TRBD1 TRBJ1-6 TRBV9 TGTGCCAGCAGCGCGGGGACAGGGGGAGATTCACCCCTCCACTTT CASSAGTGGDSPLHF
NA TRBD1 TRBJ1-3 TRBV7-9 TGTGCCAGCAGCTTAAACAGGGGGCGTGTTGGAAACACCATATATTTT CASSLNRGRVGNTIYF
NA NA TRBJ1-6 TRBV6-5 TGTGCCACCCTTGGCGGGGGAGGGCCCCTCCACTTT CATLGGGGPLHF
NA NA TRBJ1-6 TRBV7-3 TGTGCCAGCAGCTTAGAGGCCGGGTCACCCCTCCACTTT CASSLEAGSPLHF
few NA TRBJ1-2 TRBV7-9 TGTGCCAGCAGCCAACTCACAGAACGAAGCTATGGCTACACCTTC CASSQLTERSYGYTF
few TRBD1 TRBJ1-2 TRBV5-8 TGTGCCAGCAGCTTGACGGGACAGGGAGATGGCTACACCTTC CASSLTGQGDGYTF
NA TRBD1 TRBJ1-1 TRBV5-1 TGCGCCAGCGGCCGGGACAGGGAAGACACTGAAGCTTTCTTT CASGRDREDTEAFF
NA NA TRBJ2-5 TRBV5-4 TGTGCCAGCAGCCTCCAACAGGGAAAAGAGACCCAGTACTTC CASSLQQGKETQYF
NA TRBD1 TRBJ1-1 TRBV6-5 TGTGCCAGCAGTTACACCCGGGACAGGAATGAAGCTTTCTTT CASSYTRDRNEAFF
once TRBD2 TRBJ2-1 TRBV23-1 TGCGCCAGCAGTCAATCGACTACAGGGCGGGAGGGTCGCAATGAGCAGTTCTTC CASSQSTTGREGRNEQFF
NA NA TRBJ1-2 TRBV28 TGTGCCAGCAGTTTCCCGGGAGTGTCGAGGCCCTATGGCTACACCTTC CASSFPGVSRPYGYTF
NA NA TRBJ2-7 TRBV30 TGTGCCTGGAGTGTACTCTACTCCGAGCAGTACTTC CAWSVLYSEQYF
NA NA TRBJ2-1 TRBV5-4 TGTGCCAGCAGCCTGCAATGGGGCGGGGATGAGCAGTTCTTC CASSLQWGGDEQFF
NA TRBD2 TRBJ2-7 TRBV4-2 TGTGCCAGCAGCCAAGATGCAGCGGGGGTTTTAAACGAGCAGTACTTC CASSQDAAGVLNEQYF
NA NA TRBJ1-6 TRBV7-3 TGTGCCAGCAGCTTAAACGGTCACAGTAATTCACCCCTCCACTTT CASSLNGHSNSPLHF
NA TRBD2 TRBJ2-2 TRBV7-2 TGTGCCAGCAGCTTAGTGGCTAGCGGGGGGGTCGGGGAGCTGTTTTTT CASSLVASGGVGELFF
once NA TRBJ1-1 TRBV4-2 TGTGCCAGCAGCCGTAATCGACAGATGAACACTGAAGCTTTCTTT CASSRNRQMNTEAFF
NA NA TRBJ2-1 TRBV19 TGTGCCAGTAGTATAAGGCGGTCCTCCTACAATGAGCAGTTCTTC CASSIRRSSYNEQFF
NA NA TRBJ1-4 TRBV28 TGTGCCAGCAGTTTTACCCGGGTGGATGAAAAACTGTTTTTT CASSFTRVDEKLFF
NA NA TRBJ2-2 TRBV2 TGTGCCAGCCGGGAGAGCGCCGGGGAGCTGTTTTTT CASRESAGELFF
NA TRBD2 TRBJ2-3 TRBV5-5 TGTGCCAGCAGCTTGGACGGGACTAGCGGGAGTGTGGCAGATACGCAGTATTTT CASSLDGTSGSVADTQYF
NA TRBD1 TRBJ2-3 TRBV5-1 TGCGCCAGCAGCTTGGTTGCAGGGGGCGCAGATACGCAGTATTTT CASSLVAGGADTQYF
NA TRBD1 TRBJ1-6 TRBV19 TGTGCCAGTAGTACCCTACAGGGGTCGGATTCACCCCTCCACTTT CASSTLQGSDSPLHF
NA TRBD1 TRBJ1-2 TRBV25-1 TGTGCCAGCAGTTTGGACAGGAACTATGGCTACACCTTC CASSLDRNYGYTF
NA NA TRBJ2-1 TRBV7-2 TGTGCCAGCAGCTTAAGACAGGACAATGAGCAGTTCTTC CASSLRQDNEQFF
NA TRBD2 TRBJ2-5 TRBV6-1 TGTGCCAGCAGTGAAGCGGGACTAGCGGGAGCTGAGACCCAGTACTTC CASSEAGLAGAETQYF
NA NA TRBJ2-7 TRBV7-6 TGTGCCAGCAGCTTAGGCGTCGGGGGTAGTGTTTACGAGCAGTACTTC CASSLGVGGSVYEQYF
NA TRBD1 TRBJ1-4 TRBV5-1 TGCGCCAGCAGCTCTTTGCAGGGGGCCGATGAAAAACTGTTTTTT CASSSLQGADEKLFF
NA TRBD1 TRBJ1-5 TRBV19 TGTGCCAGTAGTACGACAGGGAATAGCAATCAGCCCCAGCATTTT CASSTTGNSNQPQHF
NA TRBD1 TRBJ1-1 TRBV27 TGTGCCAGCACCCATGAACAGGGGGCTGAGGACACTGAAGCTTTCTTT CASTHEQGAEDTEAFF
NA TRBD1 TRBJ1-5 TRBV11-2 TGTGCCAGCAGCTTGGGGACAGGGGGGAGCAATCAGCCCCAGCATTTT CASSLGTGGSNQPQHF
NA TRBD2 TRBJ2-1 TRBV11-2 TGTGCCAGCAGACCGACTAGCGGGAGGGGCAATGAGCAGTTCTTC CASRPTSGRGNEQFF
NA NA TRBJ1-6 TRBV6-5 TGTGCCAGCAGGCGGGACCCGAGAGGGAATTCACCCCTCCACTTT CASRRDPRGNSPLHF
NA TRBD2 TRBJ2-1 TRBV24-1 TGTGCCACCAGTGACCCCCCTACTAGCGGGGGGTGGGACAATGAGCAGTTCTTC CATSDPPTSGGWDNEQFF
NA NA TRBJ2-7 TRBV20-1 TGCAGTGCTAGTGAAACAGGGTACGAGCAGTACTTC CSASETGYEQYF
NA TRBD2 TRBJ2-3 TRBV18 TGTGCCAGCTCACAGCCCGGACTAGCGGGGGGCACAGATACGCAGTATTTT CASSQPGLAGGTDTQYF
NA TRBD2 TRBJ2-2 TRBV27 TGTGCCAGCAGTTTAAGCGGGAGTCTGGTCGGGGAGCTGTTTTTT CASSLSGSLVGELFF
NA TRBD2 TRBJ2-4 TRBV11-2 TGTGCCAGCAGCAGAAGCGGGAGTGCGAACATTCAGTACTTC CASSRSGSANIQYF
NA NA TRBJ2-7 TRBV13 TGTGCCAGCAGCTTCGGGAGCTCCTACGAGCAGTACTTC CASSFGSSYEQYF
NA TRBD1 TRBJ2-1 TRBV6-2/TRBV6-3 TGTGCCAGCAGTTACACCGGGACAGGAGCCGAACGGGGCGGGTTACAGCAGTTCTTC CASSYTGTGAERGGLQQFF
NA NA TRBJ1-4 TRBV28 TGTGCCAGCAGTTTAGTGCAGGTTAATGAAAAACTGTTTTTT CASSLVQVNEKLFF